The next 23 T cell receptor beta chains were all read from a single sample in a study of blood T cell repertoires in COVID-19. Assay: immunoSEQ multiplex PCR; the TCRdb copy retains only in-frame clones and omits some. Here the sample spans about 99,000 clones, around 82% being singletons. The sequenced sample was peripheral blood. The receptor set was obtained from a man between 60 and 75 years old with acute or convalescent COVID-19.

The chain recombines TRBV6-5 with TRBJ1-5; 8 bases map to TRBD1. CDR3 size: 15 residues. Germline CDR1 reads MNHEY; CDR2 reads SVGAGI. V was clipped by 6 bases and J by 2 bases; unmatched bases: 6. The CDR3 region is CASSPGGAGNQPQHF. DNA for the CDR3: TGTGCCAGCAGCCCAGGGGGCGCGGGCAATCAGCCCCAGCATTTT.

This clone has only a few counts. J is TRBJ1-2 and V is TRBV14; 10 bases agree with TRBD1. From germline, CDR1 is SGHDN and CDR2 FVKESK. Trimming at V came to 10 bases and at J to 6 bases, leaving 5 bases not matched to a gene. The CDR3 covers 12 residues. CDR3 region: CATAGTGDGYTF. CDR3 in DNA: TGTGCCACCGCCGGGACAGGGGATGGCTACACCTTC.

The genes are TRBV3-1 (or the pseudogene TRBV3-2) and TRBJ2-5, with 7 bases fitting TRBD2. The CDR3 is 14 amino acids. J was trimmed by 1 base and V by 1 base; bases with no gene match: 0. Per the germline V gene, CDR1 is LGHDT and CDR2 is YNNKEL (reference sequence). The CDR3 DNA reads TGTGCCAGCAGCCAAGGCGGGGGCCAAGAGACCCAGTACTTC. Its protein product is CASSQGGGQETQYF.

This chain joins TRBV7-8 and TRBJ2-1; 9 nucleotides line up with TRBD2. The CDR3 runs to 15 residues. V was pared by 5 bases and J by 5 bases, with 7 bases of the junction left unmatched. Germline V gene sequence: CDR1 SGHVS, CDR2 FQNEAQ. The CDR3 DNA follows: TGTGCCAGCAGCCAGGGACTAGCAGGAAACAATGAGCAGTTCTTC. The encoded protein is CASSQGLAGNNEQFF.

The chain uses TRBV28 and TRBJ2-4; 9 nucleotides match TRBD1. V lost 4 bases and J lost 5; bases outside the gene matches: 3. From germline, CDR1 is MDHEN and CDR2 SYDVKM. The CDR3 extends over 14 amino acids. CDR3 protein: CASSSGQGENIQYF. CDR3 nucleotides: TGTGCCAGCAGTTCGGGACAGGGCGAAAACATTCAGTACTTC.

The J gene is TRBJ1-4, the V gene TRBV18; D gene ambiguous. Germline V gene data show CDR1 as KGHSH and CDR2 as LQKENI. Trimming took off 3 bases at V and 4 bases at J, with 18 bases between the two ends. The CDR3 is made up of 17 amino acids. The CDR3 protein is CASSPAAPSALNEKLFF. In nucleotides, the CDR3 is TGTGCCAGCTCACCGGCAGCGCCTTCGGCCCTTAATGAAAAACTGTTTTTT.

The rearrangement uses TRBV7-6 and TRBJ2-1, with TRBD2 matching 14 bases. This CDR3 spans 17 amino acids. Germline-derived CDR1 and CDR2 are SGHVS and FNYEAQ. Trimming at V came to 1 base and at J to 7 bases, leaving 6 bases not matched to a gene. The CDR3 DNA reads as TGTGCCAGCAGCTTAGGAGGGACTAGCGGGAGTCTGAATGAGCAGTTCTTC. It yields the protein CASSLGGTSGSLNEQFF.

This clone was counted between two and nine times. The J gene is TRBJ1-1, the V gene TRBV21-1; the D call of TRBD1 is as the table states it, not checked on the DNA. TRBV21-1 has pseudogene status. The CDR3 length is 16 residues. The CDR3 reads CASSKGSWQQNTEAFF. In DNA, the CDR3 is TGTGCCAGCAGCAAAGGGTCCTGGCAACAGAACACTGAAGCTTTCTTT.

This clone has just a few counts. This chain joins TRBV7-2 and TRBJ1-5; perhaps TRBD1 as D (5 bases). The CDR3 runs 14 residues. Germline V gene lookup returns CDR1 SGHTA and CDR2 FQGNSA. V gave up 2 bases and J gave up 4 bases, with 9 bases separating them. CDR3 region: CASSLIGGNQPQHF. CDR3 coding DNA: TGTGCCAGCAGCTTAATTGGGGGGAATCAGCCCCAGCATTTT.

This clone was seen a few times. The chain has TRBV28 and TRBJ1-5, with D possibly matching TRBD1 (6 bases). V was trimmed by 7 bases and J by 6 bases, leaving 10 bases between them. CDR1 and CDR2 (germline): MDHEN, SYDVKM. The CDR3 runs 12 residues. The CDR3 sequence: CASNTGLQPQHF. CDR3 in DNA: TGTGCCAGCAACACAGGGCTTCAGCCCCAGCATTTT.

V gene TRBV28 combines with J gene TRBJ2-5, with TRBD1 as a possible D gene (6 bases). The V gene lost 5 bases and the J gene lost 0 bases, with 13 bases spanning the gap. Germline assignment: CDR1 MDHEN and CDR2 SYDVKM. The CDR3 is 15 residues long. This CDR3 is CASSPLGTYQETQYF. CDR3 DNA: TGTGCCAGCAGTCCCCTCGGGACATACCAAGAGACCCAGTACTTC.

The chain couples TRBV30 to TRBJ2-7; D is uncertain. CDR1 is GTSNPN and CDR2 is SVGIG in the germline V gene (reference sequence). V was pared by 2 bases and J by 0 bases, with 11 bases between. The CDR3 has 14 residues. The CDR3 spells CAWSLGLGSYEQYF. The CDR3 coding sequence is TGTGCCTGGAGTTTGGGCCTGGGCTCCTACGAGCAGTACTTC.

The rearrangement links TRBV28 to TRBJ1-1; 11 nucleotides agree with TRBD1. J gave up 11 bases and V 5 bases, and 13 bases lay outside the gene matches. Germline CDR1 and CDR2: MDHEN and SYDVKM. The CDR3 has 15 residues. CDR3: CASSPAGTGGPQAFF. In DNA form, the CDR3 reads TGTGCCAGCAGTCCCGCGGGGACAGGGGGGCCCCAGGCTTTCTTT.

This clone was seen a few times. The chain has TRBV2 and TRBJ1-6, with a tentative D call TRBD1 (6 bases). This CDR3 region has 16 residues. Germline lookup yields CDR1 SNHLY and CDR2 FYNNEI. The ends were cut back, 2 bases at V and 3 bases at J, with 11 bases in the middle. The CDR3 bases are TGTGCCAGCAGTGAACCGACAGGATACTATAATTCACCCCTCCACTTT. It specifies CASSEPTGYYNSPLHF.

J is TRBJ2-5 and V is TRBV5-8; 8 bases agree with TRBD2. V trimming: 2 bases; J trimming: 5 bases; junction bases outside the gene matches: 11. Germline CDR1 reads SGHTS; CDR2 reads YDEGEE. The CDR3 length is 16 residues. CDR3 sequence (DNA): TGTGCCAGCAGCTTAATAATAGCGGGGCGAGGGGAGACCCAGTACTTC. Translated: CASSLIIAGRGETQYF.

The chain recombines TRBV29-1 with TRBJ2-5; TRBD1 might be the D (6 bases). The germline gives CDR1 SQVTM, CDR2 ANQGSEA. The V gene lost 4 bases and the J gene lost 3 bases, with 12 bases spanning the gap. There are 13 residues in the CDR3. The CDR3 reads CSVGRQGKETQYF. CDR3 nucleotide sequence: TGCAGCGTTGGTAGGCAGGGGAAAGAGACCCAGTACTTC.

This clone has only a few counts. Within the sample, other DNA sequences also encode this same CDR3. This chain joins TRBV18 and TRBJ2-7, with 9 bases fitting TRBD1. Trimming at V came to 3 bases and at J to 3 bases, leaving 6 bases not matched to a gene. The CDR3 covers 15 residues. The germline V gene has CDR1 KGHSH and CDR2 LQKENI. The CDR3 coding sequence is TGTGCCAGCTCACCGCCGGGACAGGGAAGCTACGAGCAGTACTTC. The encoded protein is CASSPPGQGSYEQYF.

The rearrangement joins TRBV19 to TRBJ1-2, with 7 bases that match TRBD1. The trim removed 4 bases at V and 3 bases at J, leaving 2 bases unmatched. In germline, CDR1 is LNHDA, CDR2 SQIVND (reference sequence). The CDR3 runs to 13 residues. CDR3 DNA: TGTGCCAGTAGTAGAGGGGGCGACTATGGCTACACCTTC. Protein: CASSRGGDYGYTF. The whole variable domain, remainder taken from reference TRBV19 and TRBJ1-2, is DGGITQSPKYLFRKEGQNVTLSCEQNLNHDAMYWYRQDPGQGLRLIYYSQIVNDFQKGDIAEGYSVSREKKESFPLTVTSAQKNPTAFYLCASSRGGDYGYTFGSGTRLTVV.

This clone was seen a few times. The genes are TRBV6-5 and TRBJ1-5, with D possibly TRBD1 on 6 matching bases. Trimming removed 5 bases at V and 7 bases at J, with 12 bases between. The CDR3 loop spans 13 amino acids. Germline V lookup: CDR1 MNHEY, CDR2 SVGAGI. CDR3 residues: CASSHHREQPQHF. CDR3 DNA: TGTGCCAGCAGTCATCACAGGGAGCAGCCCCAGCATTTT.

The chain has TRBV19 and TRBJ2-2; tentative D call: TRBD1 (6 bases). In germline, CDR1 is LNHDA, CDR2 SQIVND (reference sequence). The CDR3 spans 13 residues. V was pared by 2 bases and J by 5 bases, with 6 bases between. The chain's CDR3 is CASSIQGTGELFF. The CDR3, as DNA: TGTGCCAGTAGTATACAGGGGACCGGGGAGCTGTTTTTT.

By share, this clone counts as large. The V call is TRBV27, the J call TRBJ1-1; D unresolved. V was pared by 2 bases and J by 10 bases, with 14 bases between. Germline loops: CDR1 MNHEY, CDR2 SMNVEV (reference sequence). The CDR3 runs to 13 residues. CDR3 residues: CASSLPGKPGAFF. The CDR3 DNA is TGTGCCAGCAGTTTACCTGGCAAACCGGGAGCTTTCTTT.

The chain carries TRBV5-6 and TRBJ2-7; the D gene is possibly TRBD2 (6 bases). The CDR3 is 14 amino acids. Germline V gene lookup returns CDR1 SGHDT and CDR2 YYEEEE. Trimming cost V 4 bases and J 0 bases, with 11 bases left between them. The DNA for the CDR3 is TGTGCCAGCAGCCAACTAGCCTTCTCCTACGAGCAGTACTTC. It specifies CASSQLAFSYEQYF.

The V and J genes are TRBV5-4 and TRBJ1-6, with D possibly being TRBD1 (5 bases). V was shortened by 1 base and J by 7 bases, with 12 bases between the two germline ends. The CDR3 has 15 amino acids. In germline, CDR1 is SGHNT, CDR2 YYREEE (reference sequence). CDR3 DNA sequence: TGTGCCAGCAGCTTGTCGGGAGGGGAGAATTCACCCCTCCACTTT. It specifies CASSLSGGENSPLHF.